This TCR beta chain was found in a study of T cell responses to AZD1222 COVID-19 vaccine. With 2 bases removed from V and 0 bases from J, the gap between germline ends came to 10 bases. Germline V gene lookup returns CDR1 SQVTM and CDR2 ANQGSEA. This CDR3 is 14 amino acids long. Assay used: immunoSEQ multiplex PCR; TCRdb lists only in-frame clones, some missing. The sample yields about 110,000 clones, around 90% seen once. This TCR derives from an adult in good health. The source material was peripheral blood, sampled on day 0 of MenACWY control vaccination. This sequence joins TRBV29-1 and TRBJ1-1; no clear D gene. CDR3 coding DNA: TGCAGCGTTGAACCTTTACGGCTGAACACTGAAGCTTTCTTT. Amino acids: CSVEPLRLNTEAFF.